This T cell receptor (beta chain) appears in the sequencing data of a study of early T cells in non-severe SARS-CoV-2 infection (dated by TCRdb to the early 2020s). Looking at the study overall: Because TCR sequencing was done on bulk RNA from unsorted whole blood, the alpha and beta chains could not be paired.

Findings and caveats that apply to the study as a whole: VDJdb matching was skewed toward anti-spike CD8 responses, so virus-specific expansions were likely underestimated and private and CD4 specificities were missed.

The study was a case-control design nested within a healthcare worker cohort in London, UK, with weekly nasopharyngeal swab PCR tests and blood sampling. Between 23 and 31 March 2020, the week of the UK lockdown, healthcare workers were enrolled and then followed up weekly for as long as 16 weeks. The sample holds many counts of this clonotype. Its antigen remains undetermined. No much larger clonotype is one base removed from it; base qualities were not supplied. V lost 0 bases and J lost 5 bases; the stretch between them is 13 bases long. Taken from cysteine to phenylalanine, the CDR3 has 14 residues. Of the read, only the CDR3 DNA is kept; its 42 bases are in frame from base 1. From the germline V gene (reference sequence), CDR1 is DFQATT and CDR2 is SNEGSKA. The library came from 5' RACE. Sequencing was carried out with a NextSeq 500. Unique molecular identifiers were attached to individual cDNA molecules in the TCR library protocol so that sequencing error and PCR bias could be corrected. Sequencing covered both TCR alpha and beta chains, and within each sample the abundances of alpha and beta sequences were tightly co-correlated. In the authors' own workflow: Decombinator V4 was used to perform V gene, J gene and CDR3 annotation of TCR sequences. TCRs were defined as expanded if a significant change between any two time points was detected under a Poisson model with p below 0.0001. TCR abundances were normalised to the total number of TCRs sequenced per sample and expressed as counts per million. MAIT TCRs were defined by TRAV1-2 paired with TRAJ12, TRAJ20 or TRAJ33, and iNKT TCRs by TRAV10 paired with TRAJ18. VDJdb, accessed 1 November 2021, was searched for CMV, EBV and SARS-CoV-2 annotated TCRs, with TCRs annotated for multiple antigens excluded. TCRdb reprocessed the public reads (quality trimming at Q25 with fastp, clone calling with MiXCR) and kept in-frame beta chains. Under each unique CDR3 protein, matching rows form one entry showing the most common genes and DNA. The authors' filters were not applied to this entry. The sample table records tens of thousands of distinct CDR3 sequences; more than 4.5% of these occur just once. The top ten clonotypes cover about 7% of the sample.

The clonotype was recovered from an adult who was a healthcare worker with PCR-confirmed SARS-CoV-2 infection or an uninfected control (not recorded which). Source material: whole blood. Recombination joined TRBV20-1 with TRBJ2-5; TRBD2 is a weak D gene call, 5 bases matching. The DNA sequence is given as TGCAGTGCTAGAGATCAACCGGGATCGGAGACCCAGTACTTC. This encodes CSARDQPGSETQYF.